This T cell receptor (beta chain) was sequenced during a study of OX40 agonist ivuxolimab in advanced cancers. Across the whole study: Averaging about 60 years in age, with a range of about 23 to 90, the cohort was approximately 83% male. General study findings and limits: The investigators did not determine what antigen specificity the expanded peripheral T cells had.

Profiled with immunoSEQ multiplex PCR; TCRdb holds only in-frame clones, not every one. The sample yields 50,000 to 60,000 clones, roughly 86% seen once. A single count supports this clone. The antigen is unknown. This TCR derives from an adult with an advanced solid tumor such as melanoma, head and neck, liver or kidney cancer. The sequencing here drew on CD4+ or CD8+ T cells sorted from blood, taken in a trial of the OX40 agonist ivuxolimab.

The CDR3 DNA reads TGTGCCAGCAGTTCCGGGACTGTCTACAATGAGCAGTTCTTC. It specifies CASSSGTVYNEQFF. The chain has TRBV28 and TRBJ2-1; a possible D gene is TRBD2 (6 bases). The CDR3 runs to 14 residues. Trimming removed 4 bases at V and 3 bases at J, with 10 bases between. CDR1 MDHEN and CDR2 SYDVKM come from the germline V gene.